This TCR beta chain came from a study of blood T cell repertoires in COVID-19. Germline CDR1 and CDR2: SEHNR and FQNEAQ (reference sequence). With 4 bases clipped from V and 7 bases from J, the junction kept 11 bases outside the gene matches. The CDR3 is 16 residues long. This clone has only one observation. Produced via immunoSEQ multiplex PCR; TCRdb's table is partial and in-frame only. The sample shows fewer than 200,000 clones, less than 85% of them seen only once. Cohort allocation depended upon clinical history that participants reported. The sample consisted of PBMCs or T cells enriched from blood (not recorded which). The origin of this receptor is a man between 50 and 59 years old who had recovered from COVID-19. This sequence joins TRBV7-9 and TRBJ1-2; 11 bases align to TRBD1. CDR3 in DNA: TGTGCCAGCAGCTGGTGGACAGGGGGCTTGTTCGGTGGCTACACCTTC. Its protein product is CASSWWTGGLFGGYTF.